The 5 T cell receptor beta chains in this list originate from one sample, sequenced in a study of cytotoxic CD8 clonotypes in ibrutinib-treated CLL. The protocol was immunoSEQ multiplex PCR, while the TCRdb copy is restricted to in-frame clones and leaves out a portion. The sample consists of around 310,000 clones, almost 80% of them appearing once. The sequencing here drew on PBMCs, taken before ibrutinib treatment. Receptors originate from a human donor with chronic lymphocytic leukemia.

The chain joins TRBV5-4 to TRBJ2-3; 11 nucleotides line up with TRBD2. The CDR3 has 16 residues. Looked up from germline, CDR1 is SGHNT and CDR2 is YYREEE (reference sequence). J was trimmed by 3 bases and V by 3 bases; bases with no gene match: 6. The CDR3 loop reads CASSSPTSGSTDTQYF. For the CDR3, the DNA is TGTGCCAGCAGCTCCCCCACTAGCGGGAGTACAGATACGCAGTATTTT.

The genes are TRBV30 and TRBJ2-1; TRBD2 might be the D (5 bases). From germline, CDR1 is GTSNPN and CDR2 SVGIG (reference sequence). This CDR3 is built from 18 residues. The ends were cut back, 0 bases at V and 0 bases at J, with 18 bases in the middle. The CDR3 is CAWSVRWVGKSSYNEQFF. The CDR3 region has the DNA TGTGCCTGGAGTGTAAGGTGGGTCGGGAAAAGCTCCTACAATGAGCAGTTCTTC.

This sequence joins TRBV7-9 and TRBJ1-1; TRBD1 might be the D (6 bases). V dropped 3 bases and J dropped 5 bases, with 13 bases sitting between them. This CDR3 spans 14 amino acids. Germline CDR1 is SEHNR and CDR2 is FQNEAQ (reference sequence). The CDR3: CASSLRGVSTEAFF. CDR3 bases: TGTGCCAGCAGCTTGAGGGGGGTTAGTACTGAAGCTTTCTTT.

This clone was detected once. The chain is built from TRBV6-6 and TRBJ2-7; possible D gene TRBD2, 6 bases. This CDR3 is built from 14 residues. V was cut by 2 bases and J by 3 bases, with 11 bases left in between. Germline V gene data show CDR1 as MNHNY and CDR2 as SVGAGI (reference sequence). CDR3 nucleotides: TGTGCCAGCAGTTACAACCGGGGAGGCTACGAGCAGTACTTC. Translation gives CASSYNRGGYEQYF.

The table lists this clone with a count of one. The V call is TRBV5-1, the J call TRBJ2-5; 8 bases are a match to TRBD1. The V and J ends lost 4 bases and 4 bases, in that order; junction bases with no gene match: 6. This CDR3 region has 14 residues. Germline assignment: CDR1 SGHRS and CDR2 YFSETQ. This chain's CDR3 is CASSLAGQGETQYF. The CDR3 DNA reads TGCGCCAGCAGCCTGGCCGGACAGGGAGAGACCCAGTACTTC.